There are a few counts of the clone carrying this T cell receptor (beta chain). CDR1 is SGHTA, CDR2 FQGNSA, per germline. Losses at the gene ends were 4 bases for V and 8 bases for J; bases not matched to a gene: 10. There are 16 residues in the CDR3. This record belongs to a study of blood T cells in healthy people across ages. Alongside a J-beta primer mix, a sample-barcoded 5' primer served in a second PCR lasting about 7 to 11 cycles. TCRdb redid the calling of the 5' RACE reads with MiXCR, one entry per CDR3 protein. This sample has about 1.8 million distinct CDR3 sequences; around 48% occur once, and the top ten carry 2.1%.

The sequence derives from a woman between 40 and 55 years old in good health. The chain combines TRBV7-2 with TRBJ2-4, with 11 bases matching TRBD2. Sequencing was performed on blood. CDR3 residues: CASSSSVAGGRDIQYF. CDR3 DNA: TGTGCCAGCAGCTCCTCGGTAGCGGGGGGGCGGGACATTCAGTACTTC.